The 28 T cell receptor beta chains reported below all come from one sample, sequenced in a study of blood T cells in healthy people across ages. A sample-barcoded 5' primer and a J-beta primer mix were used in a second PCR of roughly 6 to 11 cycles. From the 5' RACE reads, TCRdb called clonotypes with MiXCR, one entry per CDR3 protein. The table records about 1,800,000 distinct CDR3 sequences, approximately 30% of them present only once. Material: blood. Receptors originate from a woman younger than 45 in good health.

V usage is TRBV7-9 and J usage is TRBJ2-1; 8 bases fit TRBD2. The germline V gene has CDR1 SEHNR and CDR2 FQNEAQ (reference sequence). Trimming at V came to 5 bases and at J to 3 bases, leaving 9 bases not matched to a gene. This CDR3 is 16 amino acids long. CDR3 sequence reads: CASSRSTSGVYNEQFF. The CDR3 nucleotides read TGTGCCAGCAGCCGTTCCACTAGCGGCGTCTACAATGAGCAGTTCTTC.

The rearrangement joins TRBV4-3 to TRBJ1-2; maybe TRBD1 (6 bases). The CDR3 is 14 amino acids. The germline V and J ends were trimmed by 10 bases and 8 bases, with 23 bases remaining between them. The germline V gene has CDR1 LGHNA and CDR2 YSLEER. Here the CDR3 DNA reads TGCGCCAACAGTGATATCGGGGGCGGGGAAGGCTACACCTTC. This gives the protein CANSDIGGGEGYTF.

The J gene is TRBJ2-5, the V gene TRBV29-1; D is perhaps TRBD1 (7 bases). Germline CDR1 SQVTM, CDR2 ANQGSEA. V lost 7 bases and J lost 2, with 14 bases in between. The CDR3 consists of 13 residues. The DNA for the CDR3 is TGCAGCGCCGCGACAGGGACTCAAGAGACCCAGTACTTC. Protein: CSAATGTQETQYF.

As regards this clonotype: A junction end diverges from the germline sequence, so it may reflect a read error. The chain links TRBV6-5 to TRBJ1-3, with D possibly being TRBD1 (5 bases). The V gene's germline CDR1 is MNHEY and CDR2 SVGAGI. The CDR3 sequence is 15 residues long. The DNA for the CDR3 is TGTGCCAGCAGCAGGGACGGGGACTCTGGAAACACCAGATATTTT. Its protein product is CASSRDGDSGNTRYF.

This chain joins TRBV6-2 or TRBV6-3 and TRBJ1-1; 7 bases fit TRBD1. The CDR3 totals 14 residues. V dropped 6 bases and J dropped 7; count of bases not matched to a gene: 11. Germline loops: CDR1 MNHEY, CDR2 SVGEGT. CDR3 amino acids: CASSRGTARGEAFF. The CDR3 region has the DNA TGTGCCAGCAGCCGCGGGACAGCTCGTGGTGAAGCTTTCTTT.

The chain has TRBV12-3 or TRBV12-4 and TRBJ2-2; weak D call: TRBD2 (5 bases). The CDR3 runs to 12 residues. Trimming took 6 bases from V and 8 from J, leaving 10 bases between them. CDR3 sequence reads: CASRTKQGELFF. The CDR3 nucleotides read TGTGCCAGCAGGACTAAACAGGGGGAGCTGTTTTTT.

The chain joins TRBV5-6 to TRBJ2-3, with TRBD1 matching 11 bases. The V segment lost 4 bases and the J segment 5 bases; nucleotides outside the gene matches: 9. Germline CDR1 and CDR2: SGHDT and YYEEEE. The CDR3 contains 16 residues. The CDR3 DNA is TGTGCCAGCAGCACCTTGGACAGGGGGCGCCTAGATACGCAGTATTTT. Residues: CASSTLDRGRLDTQYF. The variable domain in full, completed from reference TRBV5-6 and TRBJ2-3, reads DAGVTQSPTHLIKTRGQQVTLRCSPKSGHDTVSWYQQALGQGPQFIFQYYEEEERQRGNFPDRFSGHQFPNYSSELNVNALLLGDSALYLCASSTLDRGRLDTQYFGPGTRLTVL.

This clonotype was picked up a small number of times. This sequence joins TRBV24-1 and TRBJ2-5; 12 bases are shared with TRBD2. CDR3 length: 17 residues. Germline loops: CDR1 KGHDR, CDR2 SFDVKD. The junction had 7 bases not matched to a gene; V was cut back by 4 bases and J by 2 bases. As DNA, the CDR3 is TGTGCCACCAGTGACCCCGGACTAGCGGGGAGACAAGAGACCCAGTACTTC. It encodes CATSDPGLAGRQETQYF.

Only a few counts were recorded for this clonotype. CDR3 residues: CASSLGAQTEAFF. DNA of the CDR3: TGTGCCAGCAGCTTGGGGGCCCAAACTGAAGCTTTCTTT. V and J are TRBV5-6 and TRBJ1-1; unclear D gene. The CDR3 has 13 residues. The germline V and J ends were trimmed by 0 bases and 5 bases, with 8 bases remaining between them. CDR1 and CDR2 (germline): SGHDT, YYEEEE. Together with reference TRBV5-6 and TRBJ1-1, the CDR3 gives the full variable domain: DAGVTQSPTHLIKTRGQQVTLRCSPKSGHDTVSWYQQALGQGPQFIFQYYEEEERQRGNFPDRFSGHQFPNYSSELNVNALLLGDSALYLCASSLGAQTEAFFGQGTRLTVV.

The rearrangement uses TRBV29-1 and TRBJ1-1; no firm D call. Germline V CDR1 and CDR2: SQVTM, ANQGSEA. The CDR3 loop spans 12 amino acids. V dropped 6 bases and J dropped 4 bases, with 12 bases sitting between them. CDR3 protein: CSVISGFTEAFF. CDR3 in DNA: TGCAGCGTAATCTCGGGTTTCACTGAAGCTTTCTTT.

This chain connects TRBV7-3 to TRBJ2-5; maybe TRBD2 (6 bases). Germline lookup yields CDR1 SGHTA and CDR2 FQGTGA. The CDR3 length is 15 residues. The V and J ends lost 2 bases and 5 bases respectively, with 15 bases between them. The CDR3 nucleotides read TGTGCCAGCAGCTTATCCGGCGGGATTAGGGAGACCCAGTACTTC. This translates into CASSLSGGIRETQYF.

In regard to this clonotype: The junction departs from the called germline gene at one end, perhaps through a read error. The rearrangement links TRBV7-9 to TRBJ1-5, with D possibly TRBD1 on 6 matching bases. The length of the CDR3 is 14 residues. Per germline, CDR1 SEHNR and CDR2 FQNEAQ (reference sequence). The chain's CDR3 is CASSKGGSYQPQHF. As DNA, the CDR3 is TGTGCCAGCAGCAAAGGGGGATCCTATCAACCCCAGCATTTT.

The chain uses TRBV20-1 and TRBJ1-4, with 9 bases fitting TRBD1. V lost 5 bases to trimming and J lost 7 bases; unmatched junction nucleotides: 5. The CDR3 has 13 residues. Germline CDR1 DFQATT, CDR2 SNEGSKA (reference sequence). CDR3 bases: TGCAGTGCTCGGGGGGACAGGGCTGAAAAACTGTTTTTT. This encodes CSARGDRAEKLFF.

The chain links TRBV20-1 to TRBJ2-7; D perhaps matches TRBD2 (5 bases). V lost 3 bases to trimming and J lost 0 bases, with 15 bases between them. Per germline, CDR1 DFQATT and CDR2 SNEGSKA (reference sequence). The CDR3 has 15 amino acids. CDR3 protein: CSARSPTADSYEQYF. The CDR3 nucleotides are TGCAGTGCTAGGTCCCCTACAGCGGACTCCTACGAGCAGTACTTC.

This clonotype was seen ten or more times. The gene calls are TRBV5-1 and TRBJ2-1, with D perhaps assigned TRBD1 or TRBD2 (6 bases each). The V end was cut by 5 bases, the J end by 9 bases, with 9 bases between. The CDR3 has 11 amino acids. Germline V gives CDR1 SGHRS, CDR2 YFSETQ. In DNA, the CDR3 is TGCGCCAGCAGACAGGGAGGTGAGCAGTTCTTC. Protein product: CASRQGGEQFF.

The chain uses TRBV10-3 and TRBJ2-7, with D possibly being TRBD1 (5 bases). This CDR3 region has 15 residues. CDR1 and CDR2 from the germline V gene are ENHRY and SYGVKD. Deletions cut 5 bases from V and 2 bases from J, with 16 bases between. CDR3 residues: CAISRDSQSPYEQYF. CDR3 coding DNA: TGTGCCATCAGTCGAGACAGTCAATCTCCCTACGAGCAGTACTTC.

This clonotype was seen a few times. The chain carries TRBV20-1 and TRBJ1-3; perhaps TRBD1 as D (6 bases). The CDR3 spans 15 residues. V was clipped by 4 bases and J by 0 bases, with 13 bases between them. Germline CDR1 reads DFQATT; CDR2 reads SNEGSKA (reference sequence). As DNA, the CDR3 is TGCAGTGCTAAGGGGGGAACATTCTCTGGAAACACCATATATTTT. Its protein is CSAKGGTFSGNTIYF.

This sequence joins TRBV28 and TRBJ1-5; D perhaps matches TRBD1 (5 bases). The CDR3 has 15 residues. V was pared by 6 bases and J by 0 bases, with 12 bases between. Germline loops: CDR1 MDHEN, CDR2 SYDVKM. CDR3 sequence (DNA): TGTGCCAGCAGCACAGGCGGGGTTAGCAATCAGCCCCAGCATTTT. It is translated as CASSTGGVSNQPQHF.

CDR3 loop: CASSLGTSAQKEQFF. In DNA, the CDR3 is TGTGCCAGCAGTTTAGGGACTAGCGCCCAAAAGGAGCAGTTCTTC. V is TRBV12-3 or TRBV12-4 and J is TRBJ2-1; 9 bases fit TRBD2. Unmatched junction bases numbered 8, after V lost 1 base and J lost 10 bases. The CDR3 covers 15 residues.

V gene TRBV7-6 combines with J gene TRBJ2-1; D gene ambiguous. The germline V gene has CDR1 SGHVS and CDR2 FNYEAQ. CDR3 size: 16 residues. Trimming took 5 bases from V and 1 from J, leaving 15 bases between them. As DNA, the CDR3 is TGTGCCAGCAGCCCAGATCCCAGTAGGTCCTACAATGAGCAGTTCTTC. This codes for CASSPDPSRSYNEQFF.

In this sample, this clonotype turned up a few times. The chain joins TRBV12-3 or TRBV12-4 to TRBJ2-7; D uncertain. The CDR3 consists of 13 residues. Between the trimmed V and J ends, which lost 7 bases and 2 bases, there was a span of 12 bases. CDR3 loop: CASTTGRPYEQYF. The CDR3 coding sequence is TGTGCCAGCACTACCGGACGGCCCTACGAGCAGTACTTC.

The chain employs TRBV5-1 and TRBJ1-2; possibly TRBD1 for D (5 bases). V lost 4 bases, J lost 0 bases, and 13 bases lay in between. The CDR3 is 15 amino acids. Germline-derived CDR1 and CDR2 are SGHRS and YFSETQ. CDR3 amino acids: CASSARQNSNYGYTF. The CDR3 DNA follows: TGCGCCAGCAGCGCCAGACAGAACTCTAACTATGGCTACACCTTC.

J is TRBJ2-3 and V is TRBV2; D is ambiguous. V gave up 7 bases and J gave up 1 base, with 12 bases separating them. The CDR3 contains 14 residues. Germline V lookup: CDR1 SNHLY, CDR2 FYNNEI. CDR3 region: CASTADGGTDTQYF. The CDR3, as DNA: TGTGCCAGCACTGCAGACGGTGGCACAGATACGCAGTATTTT. Filled out from reference TRBV2 and TRBJ2-3, the complete variable domain reads EPEVTQTPSHQVTQMGQEVILRCVPISNHLYFYWYRQILGQKVEFLVSFYNNEISEKSEIFDDQFSVERPDGSNFTLKIRSTKLEDSAMYFCASTADGGTDTQYFGPGTRLTVL.

The gene calls are TRBV4-3 and TRBJ2-3; 7 bases agree with TRBD1. The CDR3 spans 19 residues. Germline assignment: CDR1 LGHNA and CDR2 YSLEER. V was clipped by 0 bases and J by 3 bases; unmatched bases: 15. The CDR3 reads CASSQDSTAAGGETDTQYF. The CDR3 bases are TGCGCCAGCAGCCAAGACTCGACCGCCGCAGGGGGAGAAACAGATACGCAGTATTTT.

This clonotype was seen at least ten times. V and J are TRBV7-9 and TRBJ2-7; 12 nucleotides match TRBD2. The germline CDR1 and CDR2 sequences are SEHNR and FQNEAQ (reference sequence). Unmatched junction bases numbered 1, after V lost 4 bases and J lost 6 bases. The CDR3 has 13 amino acids. CDR3 nucleotide sequence: TGTGCCAGCAGCTCACTAGCGGGAGGCGAGCAGTACTTC. Its protein is CASSSLAGGEQYF.

Note on this clonotype: A much larger clone is a single base away; this may be a read error. This chain uses TRBV5-8 with TRBJ2-4; D unclear. This CDR3 has 10 amino acids. Between the trimmed V and J ends, which lost 8 bases and 13 bases, there was a span of 13 bases. From germline, CDR1 is SGHTS and CDR2 YDEGEE. As DNA, the CDR3 is TGTGCCAGTACCTACAATGAGCAGTACTTC. Translation gives CASTYNEQYF.

This clonotype was picked up many times. The genes are TRBV6-1 and TRBJ2-3, with 8 positions matching TRBD2. V shed 6 bases, J shed 2 bases, and the junction held 16 bases outside the gene matches. This CDR3 has 18 residues. Per the germline V gene, CDR1 is MNHNS and CDR2 is SASEGT. The CDR3: CASSLSAGAGAFTDTQYF. CDR3 in DNA: TGTGCCAGCAGCCTCTCCGCTGGAGCGGGAGCTTTCACAGATACGCAGTATTTT.

This clonotype turned up a few times. The chain has TRBV15 and TRBJ2-3; 11 nucleotides match TRBD1. Unmatched junction bases numbered 13, after V lost 6 bases and J lost 5 bases. The CDR3 extends over 17 amino acids. Germline-derived CDR1 and CDR2 are LNHNV and YYDKDF (reference sequence). This CDR3 reads CATRPPKGQGAGDTQYF. CDR3 coding DNA: TGTGCCACCAGACCACCTAAAGGACAGGGGGCAGGAGATACGCAGTATTTT. The full variable domain, completed using reference TRBV15 and TRBJ2-3, is DAMVIQNPRYQVTQFGKPVTLSCSQTLNHNVMYWYQQKSSQAPKLLFHYYDKDFNNEADTPDNFQSRRPNTSFCFLDIRSPGLGDTAMYLCATRPPKGQGAGDTQYFGPGTRLTVL.